Sequencing of this T cell receptor beta chain was carried out in a study of cytomegalovirus exposure and HLA in healthy donors. Study as a whole: As released early, the data held roughly 85 million unique TCRs from HLA-typed donors. Study conclusions and caveats: Cytomegalovirus association was assigned to about 150 TCR beta chains. Upon later analysis, TCR association rates were observed to vary by HLA locus, being highest for DRB1 and lowest for HLA-C. The classifier, whose performance was assessed in both the original and validation cohorts, reportedly diagnosed cytomegalovirus status with high specificity and sensitivity.

V dropped 3 bases and J dropped 2; count of bases not matched to a gene: 12. The germline V gene has CDR1 MGHDK and CDR2 SYGVNS. CDR3 length equals 18 residues. This clone appeared a single time. Its antigen is unknown. PCR used 60 Vbeta primers and 13 Jbeta primers. TCRdb's table, derived via immunoSEQ multiplex PCR, lists solely in-frame clones and lacks some. Counted here are fewer than 140,000 clones, roughly 82% occurring once; the ten biggest clones make up around 2.6%. The rearrangement joins TRBV25-1 to TRBJ2-7; 11 bases are shared with TRBD2. The sequenced sample consisted of PBMCs. This clonotype originated in a male donor in good health and CMV-seropositive. The CDR3 DNA reads as TGTGCCAGCAGTGACCCTAAGACTACTAGCGGGGGACCCTACGAGCAGTACTTC. Its translation: CASSDPKTTSGGPYEQYF.